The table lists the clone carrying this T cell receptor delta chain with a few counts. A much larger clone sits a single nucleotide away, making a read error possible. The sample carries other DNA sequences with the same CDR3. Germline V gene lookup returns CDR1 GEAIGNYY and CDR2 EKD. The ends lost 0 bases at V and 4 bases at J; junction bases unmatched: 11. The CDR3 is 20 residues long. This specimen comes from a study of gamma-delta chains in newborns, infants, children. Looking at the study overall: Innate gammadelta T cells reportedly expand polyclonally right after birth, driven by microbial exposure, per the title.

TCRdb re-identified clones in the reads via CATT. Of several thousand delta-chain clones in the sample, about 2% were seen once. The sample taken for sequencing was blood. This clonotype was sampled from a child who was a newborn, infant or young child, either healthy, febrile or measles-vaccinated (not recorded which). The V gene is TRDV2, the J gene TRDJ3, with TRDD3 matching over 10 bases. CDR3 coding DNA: TGTGCCTGTGACACCGTACTGGGGGATTCCAGCTCGTGGGACACCCGACAGATGTTTTTC. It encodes CACDTVLGDSSSWDTRQMFF.